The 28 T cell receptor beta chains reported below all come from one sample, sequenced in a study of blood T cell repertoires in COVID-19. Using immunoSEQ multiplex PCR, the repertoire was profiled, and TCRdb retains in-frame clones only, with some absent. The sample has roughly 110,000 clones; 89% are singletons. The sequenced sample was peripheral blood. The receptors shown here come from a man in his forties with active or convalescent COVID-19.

The CDR3 here is CASIPTVGTSGRGEFF. The CDR3 DNA reads as TGTGCCAGCATACCCACTGTCGGGACTAGCGGGAGGGGTGAGTTCTTC. This chain uses TRBV2 with TRBJ2-1, with 16 bases matching TRBD2. This CDR3 is 16 amino acids long. The junction had 14 bases not matched to a gene; V was cut back by 7 bases and J by 14 bases. Germline V gene data show CDR1 as SNHLY and CDR2 as FYNNEI.

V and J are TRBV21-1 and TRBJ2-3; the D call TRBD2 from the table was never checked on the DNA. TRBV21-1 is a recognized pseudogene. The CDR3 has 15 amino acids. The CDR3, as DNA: TGTGCCAGCGAGAGGAACCGGGGGGGTACAGATACGCAGTATTTT. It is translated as CASERNRGGTDTQYF.

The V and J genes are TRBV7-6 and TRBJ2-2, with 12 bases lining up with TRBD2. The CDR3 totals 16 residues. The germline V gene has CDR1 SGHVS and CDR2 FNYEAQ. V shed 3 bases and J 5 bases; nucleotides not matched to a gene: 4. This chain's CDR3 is CASSLTSGRGTGELFF. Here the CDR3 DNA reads TGTGCCAGCAGCTTGACTAGCGGGAGAGGGACCGGGGAGCTGTTTTTT.

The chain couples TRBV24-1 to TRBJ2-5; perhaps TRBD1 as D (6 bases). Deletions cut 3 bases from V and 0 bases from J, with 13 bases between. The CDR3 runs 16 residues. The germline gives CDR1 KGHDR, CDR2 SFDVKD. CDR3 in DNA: TGTGCCACCAGTGATACGGGACAAAAGTACCAAGAGACCCAGTACTTC. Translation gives CATSDTGQKYQETQYF.

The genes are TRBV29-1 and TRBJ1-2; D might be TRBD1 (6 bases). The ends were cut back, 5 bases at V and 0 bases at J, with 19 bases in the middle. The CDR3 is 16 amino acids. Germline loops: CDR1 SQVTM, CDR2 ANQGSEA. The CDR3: CSVSGTLDKTNYGYTF. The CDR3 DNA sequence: TGCAGCGTTTCCGGGACACTCGACAAAACTAACTATGGCTACACCTTC.

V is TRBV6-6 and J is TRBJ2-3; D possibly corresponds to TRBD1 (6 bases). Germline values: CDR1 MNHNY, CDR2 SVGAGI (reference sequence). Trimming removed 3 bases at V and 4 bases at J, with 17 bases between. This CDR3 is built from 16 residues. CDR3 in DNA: TGTGCCAGCAGTTATTCCGGGACACGTTGGGCAGATACGCAGTATTTT. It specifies CASSYSGTRWADTQYF.

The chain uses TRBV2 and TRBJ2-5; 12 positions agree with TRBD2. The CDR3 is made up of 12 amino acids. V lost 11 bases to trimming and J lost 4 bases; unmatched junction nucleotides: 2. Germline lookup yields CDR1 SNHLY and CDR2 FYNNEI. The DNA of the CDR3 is TGTGCCGGGGGACTAGCGGGAGAGACCCAGTACTTC. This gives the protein CAGGLAGETQYF.

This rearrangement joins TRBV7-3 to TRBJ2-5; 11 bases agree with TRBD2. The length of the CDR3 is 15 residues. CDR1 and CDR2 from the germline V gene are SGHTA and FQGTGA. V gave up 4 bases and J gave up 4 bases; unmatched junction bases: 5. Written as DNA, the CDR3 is TGTGCCAGCAGCTATAGCGGGAGGGCCGGAGAGACCCAGTACTTC. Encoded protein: CASSYSGRAGETQYF.

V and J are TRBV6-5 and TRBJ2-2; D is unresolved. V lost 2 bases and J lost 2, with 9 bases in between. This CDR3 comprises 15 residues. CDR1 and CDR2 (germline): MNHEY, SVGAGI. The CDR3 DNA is TGTGCCAGCAGTTACGGTCAGGTTAACACCGGGGAGCTGTTTTTT. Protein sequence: CASSYGQVNTGELFF.

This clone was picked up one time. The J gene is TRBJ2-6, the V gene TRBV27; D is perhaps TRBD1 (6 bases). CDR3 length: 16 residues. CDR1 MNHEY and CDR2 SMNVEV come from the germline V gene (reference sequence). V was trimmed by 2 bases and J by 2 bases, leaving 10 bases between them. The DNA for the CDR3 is TGTGCCAGCAGTTTACTGGACAGACCTGGGGCCAACGTCCTGACTTTC. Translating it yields CASSLLDRPGANVLTF. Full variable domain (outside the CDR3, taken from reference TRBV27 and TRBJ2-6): EAQVTQNPRYLITVTGKKLTVTCSQNMNHEYMSWYRQDPGLGLRQIYYSMNVEVTDKGDVPEGYKVSRKEKRNFPLILESPSPNQTSLYFCASSLLDRPGANVLTFGAGSRLTVL.

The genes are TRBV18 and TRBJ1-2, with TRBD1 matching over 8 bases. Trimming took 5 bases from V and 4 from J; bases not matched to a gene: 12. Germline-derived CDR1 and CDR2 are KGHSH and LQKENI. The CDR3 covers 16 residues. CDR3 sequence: CASSSYRDRGIYGYTF. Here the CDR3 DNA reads TGTGCCAGCTCATCCTACCGAGACAGGGGTATCTATGGCTACACCTTC.

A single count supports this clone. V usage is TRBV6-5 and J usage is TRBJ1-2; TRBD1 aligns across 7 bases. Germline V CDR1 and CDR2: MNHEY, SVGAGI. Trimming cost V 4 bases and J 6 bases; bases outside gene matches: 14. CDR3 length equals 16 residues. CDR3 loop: CASSSRTGGPKHGYTF. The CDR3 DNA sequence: TGTGCCAGCAGTTCTCGGACAGGAGGGCCTAAGCATGGCTACACCTTC.

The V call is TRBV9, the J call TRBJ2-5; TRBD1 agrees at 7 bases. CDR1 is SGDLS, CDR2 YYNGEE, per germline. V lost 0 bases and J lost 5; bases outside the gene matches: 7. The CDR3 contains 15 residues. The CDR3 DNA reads TGTGCCAGCAGCGTAGGGGTAGGGGGCGGGGAGACCCAGTACTTC. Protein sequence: CASSVGVGGGETQYF.

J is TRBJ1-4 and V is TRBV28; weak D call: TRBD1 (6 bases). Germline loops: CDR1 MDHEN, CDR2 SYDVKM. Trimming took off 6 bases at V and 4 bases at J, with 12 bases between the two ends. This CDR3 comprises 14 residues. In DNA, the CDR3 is TGTGCCAGCAGCTCCGGACAGCGTAATGAAAAACTGTTTTTT. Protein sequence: CASSSGQRNEKLFF.

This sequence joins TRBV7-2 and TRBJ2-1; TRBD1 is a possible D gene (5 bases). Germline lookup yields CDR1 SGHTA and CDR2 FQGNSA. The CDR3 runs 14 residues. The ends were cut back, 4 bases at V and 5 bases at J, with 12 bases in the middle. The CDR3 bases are TGTGCCAGCAGCTCACGGGTAGGGGACAATGAGCAGTTCTTC. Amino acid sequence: CASSSRVGDNEQFF.

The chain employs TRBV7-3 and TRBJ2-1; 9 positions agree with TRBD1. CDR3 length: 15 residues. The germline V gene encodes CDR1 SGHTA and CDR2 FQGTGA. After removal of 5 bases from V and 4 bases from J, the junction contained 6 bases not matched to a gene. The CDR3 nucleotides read TGTGCCAGCAGCCGTGGGACAGGGATGTACAATGAGCAGTTCTTC. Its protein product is CASSRGTGMYNEQFF.

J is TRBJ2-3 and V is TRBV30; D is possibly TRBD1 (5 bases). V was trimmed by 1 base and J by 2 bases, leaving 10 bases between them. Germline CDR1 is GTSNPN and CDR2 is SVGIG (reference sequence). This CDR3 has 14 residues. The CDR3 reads CAWSDYRFTDTQYF. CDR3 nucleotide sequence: TGTGCCTGGAGTGATTACAGGTTCACAGATACGCAGTATTTT.

The chain's CDR3 is CASSTQRARKGSSYNEQFF. The CDR3 nucleotides are TGTGCCAGCAGTACCCAGCGGGCGCGCAAGGGGAGCTCCTACAATGAGCAGTTCTTC. This chain links TRBV6-2 or TRBV6-3 with TRBJ2-1; possible D gene TRBD2, 6 bases. The CDR3 covers 19 residues. Germline loops: CDR1 MNHEY, CDR2 SVGEGT. Trimming took off 5 bases at V and 0 bases at J, with 23 bases between the two ends.

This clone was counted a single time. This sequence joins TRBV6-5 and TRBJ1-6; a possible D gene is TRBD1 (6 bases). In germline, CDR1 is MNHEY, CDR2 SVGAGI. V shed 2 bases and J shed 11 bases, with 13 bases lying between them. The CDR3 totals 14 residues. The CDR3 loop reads CASSYGRGSTPLHF. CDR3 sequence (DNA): TGTGCCAGCAGTTACGGTAGGGGGTCGACACCCCTCCACTTT.

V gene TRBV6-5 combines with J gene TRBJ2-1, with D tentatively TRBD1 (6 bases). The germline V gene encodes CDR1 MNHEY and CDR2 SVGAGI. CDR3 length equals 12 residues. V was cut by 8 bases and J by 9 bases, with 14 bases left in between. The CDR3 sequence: CASQLGGTEQFF. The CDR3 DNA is TGTGCCAGCCAACTAGGGGGAACTGAGCAGTTCTTC.

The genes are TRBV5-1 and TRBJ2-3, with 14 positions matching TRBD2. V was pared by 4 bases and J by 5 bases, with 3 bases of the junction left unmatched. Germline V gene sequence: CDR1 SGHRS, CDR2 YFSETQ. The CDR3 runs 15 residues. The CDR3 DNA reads TGCGCCAGCAGCGCCGGACTAGCGGGAGGAGATACGCAGTATTTT. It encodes CASSAGLAGGDTQYF.

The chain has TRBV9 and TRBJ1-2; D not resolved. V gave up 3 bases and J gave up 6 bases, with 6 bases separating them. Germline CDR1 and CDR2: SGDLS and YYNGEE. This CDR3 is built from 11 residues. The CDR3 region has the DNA TGTGCCAGCAGCGGCCTAGATGGCTACACCTTC. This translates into CASSGLDGYTF.

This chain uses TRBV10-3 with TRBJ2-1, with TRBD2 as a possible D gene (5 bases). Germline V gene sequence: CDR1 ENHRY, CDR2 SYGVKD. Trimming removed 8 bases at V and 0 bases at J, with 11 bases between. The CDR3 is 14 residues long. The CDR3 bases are TGTGCCATCGGCGGGCAAAGCTCCTACAATGAGCAGTTCTTC. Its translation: CAIGGQSSYNEQFF.

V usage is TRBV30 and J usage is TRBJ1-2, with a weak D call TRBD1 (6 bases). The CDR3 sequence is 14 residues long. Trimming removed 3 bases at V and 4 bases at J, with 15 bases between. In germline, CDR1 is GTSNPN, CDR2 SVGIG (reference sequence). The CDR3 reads CAWSEQGGTYGYTF. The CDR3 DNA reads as TGTGCCTGGAGCGAACAGGGAGGGACCTATGGCTACACCTTC.

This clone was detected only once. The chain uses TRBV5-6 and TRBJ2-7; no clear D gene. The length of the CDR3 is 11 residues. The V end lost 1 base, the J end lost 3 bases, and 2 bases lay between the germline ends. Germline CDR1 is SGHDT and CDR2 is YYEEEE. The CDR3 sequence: CASSLYYEQYF. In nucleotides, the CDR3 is TGTGCCAGCAGCTTGTACTACGAGCAGTACTTC.

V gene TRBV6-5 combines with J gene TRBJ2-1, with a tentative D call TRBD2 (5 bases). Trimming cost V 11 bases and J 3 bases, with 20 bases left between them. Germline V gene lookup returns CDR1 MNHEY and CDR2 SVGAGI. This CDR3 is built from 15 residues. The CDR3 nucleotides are TGTGCCTCCGAACTCTCGACGGGAATCTACAATGAGCAGTTCTTC. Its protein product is CASELSTGIYNEQFF.

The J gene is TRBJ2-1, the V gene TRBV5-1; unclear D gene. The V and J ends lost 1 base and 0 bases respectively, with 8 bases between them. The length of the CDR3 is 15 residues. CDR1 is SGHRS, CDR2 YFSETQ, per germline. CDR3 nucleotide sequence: TGCGCCAGCAGCTTGATCCGAGACTCCTACAATGAGCAGTTCTTC. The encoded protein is CASSLIRDSYNEQFF. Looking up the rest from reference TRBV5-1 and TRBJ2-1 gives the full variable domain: KAGVTQTPRYLIKTRGQQVTLSCSPISGHRSVSWYQQTPGQGLQFLFEYFSETQRNKGNFPGRFSGRQFSNSRSEMNVSTLELGDSALYLCASSLIRDSYNEQFFGPGTRLTVL.

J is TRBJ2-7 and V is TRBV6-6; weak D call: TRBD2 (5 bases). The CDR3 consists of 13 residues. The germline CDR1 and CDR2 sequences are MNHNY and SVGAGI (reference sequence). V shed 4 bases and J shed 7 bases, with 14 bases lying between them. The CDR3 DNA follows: TGTGCCAGCAGTTCCAGCTCCCCGGGGGAGCAGTACTTC. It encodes CASSSSSPGEQYF.